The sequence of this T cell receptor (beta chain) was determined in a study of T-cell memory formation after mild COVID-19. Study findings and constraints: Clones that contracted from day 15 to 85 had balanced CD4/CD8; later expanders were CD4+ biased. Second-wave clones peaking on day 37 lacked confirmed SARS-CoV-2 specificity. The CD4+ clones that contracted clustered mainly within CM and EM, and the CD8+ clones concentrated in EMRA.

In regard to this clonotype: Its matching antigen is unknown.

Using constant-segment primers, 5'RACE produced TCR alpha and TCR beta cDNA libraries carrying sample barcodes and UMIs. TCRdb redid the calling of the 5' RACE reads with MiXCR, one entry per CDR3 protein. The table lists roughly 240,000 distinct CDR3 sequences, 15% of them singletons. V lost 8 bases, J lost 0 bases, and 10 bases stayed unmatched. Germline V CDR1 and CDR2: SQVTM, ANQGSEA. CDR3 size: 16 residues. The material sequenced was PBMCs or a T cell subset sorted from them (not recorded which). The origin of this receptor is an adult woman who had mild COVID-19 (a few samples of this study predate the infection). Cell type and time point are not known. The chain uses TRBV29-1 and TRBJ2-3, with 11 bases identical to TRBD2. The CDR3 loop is CSLRGLADSSTDTQYF. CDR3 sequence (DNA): TGCAGCCTAAGGGGACTAGCGGATTCCAGCACAGATACGCAGTATTTT.